The 28 T cell receptor beta chains listed next were all sequenced from one sample in a study of monozygotic twins with inflammatory bowel disease (dated by TCRdb to 2018 to 2020). The library was generated by 5' RACE. The instrument given in TCRdb is Illumina HiSeq 2500. Reads reprocessed by TCRdb are summarized as one entry per CDR3 protein sequence, and DNA is absent. The sample table includes nearly 450,000 distinct CDR3 sequences. The ten largest clonotypes hold about 2.2% of the sample. The sequenced sample was blood. These receptor sequences come from a human donor with ulcerative colitis or Crohn's disease, or a healthy co-twin of an affected twin (not recorded which).

The rearrangement joins TRBV10-3 to TRBJ1-4; TCRdb returns TRBD1, unconfirmable since there is no DNA. The CDR3 has 14 residues. Germline V gene sequence: CDR1 ENHRY, CDR2 SYGVKD. Here the CDR3 reads CAISGQGRDEKLFF.

This rearrangement joins TRBV18 to TRBJ2-7. The germline gives CDR1 KGHSH, CDR2 LQKENI. The CDR3 has 16 residues. The CDR3 here is CASSPSRRLSSYEQYF.

This chain uses TRBV29-1 with TRBJ2-2; TCRdb lists TRBD1, though no DNA is available to test this call. The germline V gene encodes CDR1 SQVTM and CDR2 ANQGSEA. This CDR3 contains 16 residues. CDR3 residues: CSVSTGTGFITGELFF.

The chain carries TRBV7-2 and TRBJ1-4; as DNA is missing, the TRBD1 call by TCRdb cannot be tested. Germline CDR1 reads SGHTA; CDR2 reads FQGNSA. CDR3 length equals 15 residues. The CDR3 loop reads CASSLMGRRGEKLFF.

The J gene is TRBJ1-6, the V gene TRBV7-2; TCRdb designates TRBD1, a call that cannot be tested without DNA. CDR3 length equals 17 residues. The germline CDR1 and CDR2 sequences are SGHTA and FQGNSA. CDR3 protein: CASSLGGAGNYNSPHHF.

J is TRBJ2-1 and V is TRBV24-1; TCRdb gives TRBD1 as the D gene, but with no DNA this cannot be confirmed. CDR3 length: 16 residues. CDR1 is KGHDR and CDR2 is SFDVKD in the germline V gene. This CDR3 is CATSDMAGASYNEQFF.

The chain links TRBV20-1 to TRBJ2-3; TCRdb outputs TRBD1, but without DNA this stays unchecked. Germline CDR1 is DFQATT and CDR2 is SNEGSKA (reference sequence). CDR3 length equals 17 residues. This CDR3 reads CSARDLFGTAIQDTQYF.

V and J are TRBV30 and TRBJ1-2; no DNA is available, so the TRBD1 call from TCRdb remains unchecked. The germline gives CDR1 GTSNPN, CDR2 SVGIG (reference sequence). This CDR3 is 15 amino acids long. CDR3 amino acids: CAWSPLDRVNYGYTF.

The rearrangement joins TRBV19 to TRBJ2-1; as DNA is missing, the TRBD2 call by TCRdb cannot be tested. Germline V gene data show CDR1 as LNHDA and CDR2 as SQIVND (reference sequence). CDR3 size: 15 residues. The CDR3 is CASSISSPAGGEQFF.

The J gene is TRBJ2-7, the V gene TRBV5-8. CDR3 length: 14 residues. The germline V gene has CDR1 SGHTS and CDR2 YDEGEE. CDR3 in amino acids: CASSLLQSTYEQYF.

The chain uses TRBV7-9 and TRBJ1-3. The CDR3 length is 14 residues. Germline CDR1 is SEHNR and CDR2 is FQNEAQ (reference sequence). CDR3 amino acids: CASSRGSSGNTIYF.

The V call is TRBV5-4, the J call TRBJ2-1; TCRdb proposes TRBD2, but this gene call is untestable without DNA. From germline, CDR1 is SGHNT and CDR2 YYREEE (reference sequence). The CDR3 is 15 residues long. CDR3 protein: CASSPGGTLYNEQFF.

The V gene is TRBV6-2 or TRBV6-3, the J gene TRBJ2-7. The V gene's germline CDR1 is MNHEY and CDR2 SVGEGT. The CDR3 sequence is 13 residues long. The CDR3 loop reads CASSHENSYEQYF.

J is TRBJ1-2 and V is TRBV10-3; the D call from TCRdb, TRBD1, cannot be confirmed without DNA. The CDR3 totals 14 residues. Per germline, CDR1 ENHRY and CDR2 SYGVKD. The chain's CDR3 is CAISAGQPNYGYTF.

This chain uses TRBV5-1 with TRBJ2-5; the TCRdb call, TRBD1, lacks DNA for checking. Germline loops: CDR1 SGHRS, CDR2 YFSETQ. The CDR3 extends over 14 amino acids. The CDR3 sequence: CASSLGGPQETQYF.

The rearrangement joins TRBV10-3 to TRBJ2-7. Germline values: CDR1 ENHRY, CDR2 SYGVKD. The CDR3 contains 12 residues. CDR3: CAISGGDYEQYF.

This chain uses TRBV24-1 with TRBJ2-1; checking the TCRdb D call of TRBD1 is not possible without DNA. The CDR3 is 13 amino acids. Germline CDR1 reads KGHDR; CDR2 reads SFDVKD. The CDR3 sequence is CATSDYRDNEQFF.

The chain employs TRBV5-1 and TRBJ1-1; TCRdb gives TRBD1 as the D gene, but with no DNA this cannot be confirmed. Germline CDR1 SGHRS, CDR2 YFSETQ. The length of the CDR3 is 14 residues. The CDR3 reads CASSSAGVDTEAFF.

CDR3 residues: CSARGLGANVLTF. The V and J genes are TRBV29-1 and TRBJ2-6; TCRdb's D call of TRBD1 is untestable without DNA. Germline CDR1 reads SQVTM; CDR2 reads ANQGSEA. The CDR3 is made up of 13 amino acids.

This chain joins TRBV5-5 and TRBJ2-2; without DNA, the TCRdb call of TRBD2 cannot be checked. There are 16 residues in the CDR3. CDR1 and CDR2 (germline): SGHKS, YYEKEE (reference sequence). The CDR3 spells CASSLIGTSNTGELFF.

V usage is TRBV6-1 and J usage is TRBJ2-3; as DNA is missing, the TRBD2 call by TCRdb cannot be tested. Germline CDR1 and CDR2: MNHNS and SASEGT. The CDR3 loop spans 16 amino acids. CDR3: CASRLQRVTSTDTQYF.

This sequence joins TRBV7-2 and TRBJ2-5; there is no DNA to check the TCRdb D call of TRBD1. The length of the CDR3 is 14 residues. Germline V gene sequence: CDR1 SGHTA, CDR2 FQGNSA. This chain's CDR3 is CASSHFGAGETQYF. The full variable domain, its missing parts supplied by reference TRBV7-2 and TRBJ2-5, is GAGVSQSPSNKVTEKGKDVELRCDPISGHTALYWYRQSLGQGLEFLIYFQGNSAPDKSGLPSDRFSAERTGGSVSTLTIQRTQQEDSAVYLCASSHFGAGETQYFGPGTRLLVL.

The V gene is TRBV5-1, the J gene TRBJ1-1. This CDR3 is built from 15 residues. The germline V gene has CDR1 SGHRS and CDR2 YFSETQ. This CDR3 is CATSLGPPSNTEAFF.

V usage is TRBV5-1 and J usage is TRBJ1-1; TCRdb's assignment of TRBD1 cannot be checked, as there is no DNA. The CDR3 is 17 residues long. Germline values: CDR1 SGHRS, CDR2 YFSETQ. CDR3 loop: CASSLRGTGSVTTEAFF.

The chain links TRBV5-1 to TRBJ1-2; the TRBD1 assignment by TCRdb is unverifiable without DNA. The CDR3 is 17 residues long. In germline, CDR1 is SGHRS, CDR2 YFSETQ. The CDR3 sequence: CASSLAGGQASNYGYTF.

J is TRBJ2-7 and V is TRBV6-2 or TRBV6-3; TCRdb lists TRBD2, though no DNA is available to test this call. Looked up from germline, CDR1 is MNHEY and CDR2 is SVGEGT. The CDR3 is 16 residues long. The CDR3 here is CASTALAGGNSYEQYF.

The V gene is TRBV7-3, the J gene TRBJ2-3; the D gene TCRdb calls, TRBD1, cannot be checked with no DNA. Germline assignment: CDR1 SGHTA and CDR2 FQGTGA. The length of the CDR3 is 18 residues. CDR3 amino acids: CASSLVPTGTGETDTQYF.

This chain uses TRBV12-5 with TRBJ2-7. Germline CDR1 is LGHNT and CDR2 is FRNRAP. The CDR3 has 13 amino acids. CDR3 sequence: CASGPTGPYEQYF.